This is a list of T cell receptor beta chains from one sample in a study of regulatory T cells in long-lasting Graves disease. Using its own MiXCR run on the multiplex PCR reads, TCRdb lists one record per CDR3 protein. The sample includes hundreds of thousands of distinct CDR3 sequences, approximately 21% of them seen just once. Sequencing was performed on peripheral blood mononuclear cells (PBMCs), taken when the disease was refractory, from a patient treated with antithyroid drugs. The receptor source for this set is a female donor with Graves disease. The CDR3 runs from the conserved cysteine through the conserved F or W. A D gene is named only where the DNA matches it firmly. Not all rows give a size; the values are once, few, many and, for expanded clones, a class.

j_call clone_size v_call d_call cdr3_aa cdr3_nt
TRBJ2-7 many TRBV7-9 - CASSLGATSYEQYF TGTGCCAGCAGTTTAGGGGCCACCTCCTACGAGCAGTACTTC
TRBJ2-7 many TRBV12-3/TRBV12-4 - CASSLAGNRYEQYF TGTGCCAGCAGCCTTGCCGGGAACCGCTACGAGCAGTACTTC
TRBJ2-7 many TRBV19 - CASSVRDGYEQYF TGTGCCAGTAGTGTACGGGACGGCTACGAGCAGTACTTC
TRBJ2-6 - TRBV5-1 TRBD1 CASSRTGIFSGANALTF TGTGCCAGCAGCCGGACAGGAATCTTCTCTGGGGCCAACGCCCTGACTTTC
TRBJ1-2 few TRBV5-1 - CASSLYGGRDYGYTF TGCGCCAGCAGCTTGTATGGGGGGCGCGACTATGGCTACACCTTC
TRBJ2-7 many TRBV20-1 TRBD1 CSARDRDRGSYEQYF TGCAGTGCTAGAGATCGAGACAGGGGAAGCTACGAGCAGTACTTC
TRBJ2-7 - TRBV7-9 - CASSPEGRSVLYEQYF TGTGCCAGCAGCCCCGAGGGCAGGTCCGTACTTTACGAGCAGTACTTC
TRBJ1-4 many TRBV27 TRBD1 CASSLSWGTGIEKLFF TGTGCCAGCAGTTTATCTTGGGGGACAGGGATTGAAAAACTGTTTTTT
TRBJ2-2 many TRBV2 TRBD1 CASSGTGVFTGELFF TGTGCCAGCAGTGGGACAGGGGTTTTCACCGGGGAGCTGTTTTTT
TRBJ2-7 - TRBV5-1 - CASSVGQPYEQYF TGCGCCAGCAGCGTCGGACAGCCCTACGAGCAGTACTTC
TRBJ1-5 - TRBV6-2/TRBV6-3 - CASGVGDQPQHF TGTGCCAGCGGGGTTGGGGATCAGCCCCAGCATTTT
TRBJ1-4 many TRBV7-9 - CASSGEGSREKLFF TGTGCCAGCAGTGGGGAGGGTTCAAGAGAAAAACTGTTTTTT
TRBJ2-2 many TRBV7-3 - CASSLQLHGELFF TGTGCCAGCAGCTTACAGCTGCACGGGGAGCTGTTTTTT
TRBJ2-7 few TRBV3-1 - CASSRGTHYEQYF TGTGCCAGCAGCCGCGGGACCCACTACGAGCAGTACTTC
TRBJ1-5 many TRBV11-1 - CASRPGEGNQPQHF TGTGCCAGCAGGCCAGGGGAAGGTAATCAGCCCCAGCATTTT
TRBJ2-7 - TRBV7-9 TRBD2 CASSFAIAGIEQYF TGTGCCAGCAGCTTTGCAATAGCGGGAATCGAGCAGTACTTC
TRBJ1-4 many TRBV11-3 - CASSDFRSKGEKLFF TGTGCCAGCAGCGATTTCAGGTCTAAGGGGGAAAAACTGTTTTTT
TRBJ1-2 many TRBV12-5 - CASGLVVRGGDYGYTF TGTGCTAGTGGTTTGGTCGTTAGGGGCGGTGACTATGGCTACACCTTC
TRBJ2-5 many TRBV28 TRBD2 CASSRAGGPGTQYF TGTGCCAGCAGCCGGGCGGGGGGGCCGGGGACCCAGTACTTC
TRBJ2-7 few TRBV6-5 TRBD2 CASSYSRGDLGAEQYF TGTGCCAGCAGTTACTCCCGGGGGGACCTAGGGGCCGAGCAGTACTTC
TRBJ2-7 few TRBV7-2 TRBD1 CASSSRMDSQGDEQYF TGTGCCAGCAGCTCTAGGATGGACTCCCAGGGGGATGAGCAGTACTTC
TRBJ2-1 - TRBV19 TRBD2 CATTRPSGSNEQFF TGTGCCACCACGAGACCTAGCGGGAGCAATGAGCAGTTCTTC
TRBJ2-5 many TRBV6-2/TRBV6-3 - CASTQGLLTQETQYF TGTGCCAGCACCCAGGGACTGTTAACGCAAGAGACCCAGTACTTC
TRBJ2-1 - TRBV5-1 TRBD2 CASSLGTSGFSSYNEQFF TGCGCCAGCAGCTTGGGGACTAGCGGGTTCAGCTCCTACAATGAGCAGTTCTTC
TRBJ2-5 many TRBV7-9 - CASSLLDSTETQYF TGTGCCAGCAGCTTATTGGACTCGACGGAGACCCAGTACTTC
TRBJ1-1 many TRBV28 TRBD1 CASSLIGDRVWWTEAFF TGTGCCAGCAGTTTAATTGGGGACAGGGTGTGGTGGACTGAAGCTTTCTTT
TRBJ2-7 - TRBV6-1 - CASSEKYEQYF TGTGCCAGCAGTGAGAAATACGAGCAGTACTTC
TRBJ1-1 - TRBV5-1 - CASSPNLERDTEAFF TGCGCCAGCAGCCCGAACCTCGAACGGGACACTGAAGCTTTCTTT
TRBJ1-4 many TRBV7-8 TRBD1 CASSSEPGQDEKLFF TGTGCCAGCAGCTCAGAACCCGGACAGGATGAAAAACTGTTTTTT
TRBJ1-1 - TRBV6-1 TRBD1 CASRDGTGWKAFF TGTGCCAGCAGGGACGGGACAGGGTGGAAAGCTTTCTTT
TRBJ1-5 few TRBV29-1 - CSVAHASGQPQHF TGCAGCGTCGCCCACGCAAGCGGTCAGCCCCAGCATTTT
TRBJ1-2 - TRBV19 TRBD1 CASSGRQGHDGYTF TGTGCCAGTAGTGGTCGACAGGGTCATGATGGCTACACCTTC
TRBJ2-3 few TRBV2 TRBD2 CASNPGGYTQYF TGTGCCAGCAACCCGGGGGGGTATACGCAGTATTTT
TRBJ2-3 once TRBV6-1 - CASSGRLGRNTDTQYF TGTGCCAGCAGTGGGAGGCTAGGGCGAAACACAGATACGCAGTATTTT
TRBJ2-2 many TRBV24-1 TRBD2 CATSGFGIGRGTGELFF TGTGCCACCAGCGGTTTCGGCATTGGGCGGGGGACCGGGGAGCTGTTTTTT
TRBJ2-3 - TRBV29-1 - CSVEDPPDTSTDTQYF TGCAGCGTTGAAGATCCCCCGGACACATCCACAGATACGCAGTATTTT
TRBJ2-1 - TRBV11-3 - CASSLGWSNEQFF TGTGCCAGCAGCTTAGGGTGGAGCAATGAGCAGTTCTTC
TRBJ1-6 few TRBV7-9 TRBD1 CASSQEVGQGINSPLHF TGTGCCAGCAGCCAAGAAGTTGGACAGGGGATCAATTCACCCCTCCACTTT
TRBJ2-1 many TRBV28 - CASRPGQNEQFF TGTGCCAGCAGGCCGGGACAAAATGAGCAGTTCTTC
TRBJ1-6 many TRBV6-2/TRBV6-3 TRBD1 CASSYGTGGVLSPLHF TGTGCCAGCAGTTACGGAACAGGGGGCGTATTATCACCCCTCCACTTT
TRBJ1-5 few TRBV10-2 TRBD1 CASSDNPPTGNQPQHF TGCGCCAGCAGTGATAACCCACCGACAGGGAACCAGCCCCAGCATTTT
TRBJ1-2 many TRBV13 TRBD1 CASSPLRGQNGYTF TGTGCCAGCAGCCCCCTCAGGGGGCAGAATGGCTACACCTTC
TRBJ2-5 many TRBV5-6 TRBD1 CASSQSGTGVAETQYF TGTGCCAGCAGCCAATCCGGGACAGGGGTAGCGGAGACCCAGTACTTC
TRBJ1-5 few TRBV12-3/TRBV12-4 - CASSRTGQGDNEQFFGPGRQPQHF -
TRBJ2-5 many TRBV28 - CASSESREQTQYF TGTGCCAGCAGTGAAAGTCGGGAACAGACCCAGTACTTC
TRBJ1-1 - TRBV29-1 TRBD1 CSVDRVGTEAFF TGCAGCGTGGACAGGGTAGGCACTGAAGCTTTCTTT
TRBJ1-4 many TRBV12-3/TRBV12-4 - CASSFGSTGEKLFF TGTGCCAGCAGTTTTGGCTCTACGGGGGAAAAACTGTTTTTT
TRBJ2-7 few TRBV14 - CASSAQSGTSEQYF TGTGCCAGCAGCGCTCAATCCGGGACATCCGAGCAGTACTTC
TRBJ2-7 many TRBV11-2 TRBD2 CASSPRSSGGTYEQYF TGTGCCAGCAGCCCGCGTAGTAGCGGGGGGACCTACGAGCAGTACTTC
TRBJ2-3 - TRBV20-1 TRBD1 CSARDRGLTDTQYF TGCAGTGCACGCGACAGGGGGCTGACAGATACGCAGTATTTT